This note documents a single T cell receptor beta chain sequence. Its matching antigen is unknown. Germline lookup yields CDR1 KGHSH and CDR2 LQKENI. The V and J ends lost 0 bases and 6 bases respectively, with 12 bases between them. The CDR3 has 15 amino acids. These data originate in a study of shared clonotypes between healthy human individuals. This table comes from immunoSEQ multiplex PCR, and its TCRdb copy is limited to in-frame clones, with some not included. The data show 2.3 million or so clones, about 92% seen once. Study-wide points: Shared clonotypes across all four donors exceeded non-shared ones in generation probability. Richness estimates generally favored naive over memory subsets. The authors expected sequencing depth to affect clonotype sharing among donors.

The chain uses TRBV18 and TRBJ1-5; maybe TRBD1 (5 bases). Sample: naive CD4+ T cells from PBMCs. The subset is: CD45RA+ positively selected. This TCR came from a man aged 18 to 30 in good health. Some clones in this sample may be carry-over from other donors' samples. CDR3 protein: CASSPPEGSAQPQHF. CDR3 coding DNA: TGTGCCAGCTCACCACCGGAGGGGTCGGCTCAGCCCCAGCATTTT.